This is a list of T cell receptor beta chains from one sample in a study of blood T cell repertoires in COVID-19. Profiling relied on immunoSEQ multiplex PCR, and the TCRdb table lists in-frame clones only, not all of them. Counted here are tens of thousands of clones, more than 85% occurring once; the ten biggest clones make up around 20%. Sequenced material: peripheral blood. The receptors were sampled from a man between 65 and 85 years old with acute or convalescent COVID-19. Both conserved end residues are part of each CDR3. A D gene is named only where the DNA matches it firmly. A row's size may be missing; if present it is once, few, many or a size class.

TRBJ1-4 | 14 | NA | TRBV29-1 | NA | TGCAGCGTTGAAGAAGGCAGGGGTGTGGAAAAACTGTTTTTT | CSVEEGRGVEKLFF
TRBJ2-7 | 14 | NA | TRBV27 | NA | TGTGCCAGCAGTTTAACTAGTTTCTCCTACGAGCAGTACTTC | CASSLTSFSYEQYF
TRBJ1-1 | 16 | NA | TRBV3-1/TRBV3-2 | NA | TGTGCCAGCAGCCAAGGTTACGGGTCTATGAACACTGAAGCTTTCTTT | CASSQGYGSMNTEAFF
TRBJ1-2 | 12 | NA | TRBV20-1 | NA | TGCAGTGCTAGTTGGAGACGCAATGGCTACACCTTC | CSASWRRNGYTF
TRBJ2-7 | 15 | TRBD1 | TRBV2 | NA | TGTGCCAGCATCGAAGGGACAGCGAGTCTCTACGAGCAGTACTTC | CASIEGTASLYEQYF
TRBJ2-2 | 14 | NA | TRBV7-8 | NA | TGTGCCAGCAGCTTAGTCGGAGGAGCCGGGGAGCTGTTTTTT | CASSLVGGAGELFF
TRBJ1-3 | 14 | NA | TRBV14 | NA | TGTGCCAGCAGCGCGTCAGGGTCCGGAAACACCATATATTTT | CASSASGSGNTIYF
TRBJ1-2 | 15 | NA | TRBV5-1 | NA | TGCGCCAGCAGCTTGGGCGATTACGGGAACTATGGCTACACCTTC | CASSLGDYGNYGYTF
TRBJ2-6 | 17 | NA | TRBV4-3 | NA | TGCGCCAGCAGCCAAGATCTGCGGGCAGCCGGGGCCAACGTCCTGACTTTC | CASSQDLRAAGANVLTF
TRBJ1-5 | 15 | NA | TRBV5-6 | few | TGTGCCAGCAGCTTGTACGGGGTTTCTAATCAGCCCCAGCATTTT | CASSLYGVSNQPQHF
TRBJ2-2 | 13 | NA | TRBV28 | NA | TGTGCCAGCAGCGGTCTCCACGTCGGGGAGCTGTTTTTT | CASSGLHVGELFF
TRBJ1-4 | 13 | NA | TRBV28 | NA | TGTGCCAGCAGTTTAGACAGAAATGAAAAACTGTTTTTT | CASSLDRNEKLFF
TRBJ1-1 | 14 | TRBD1 | TRBV5-1 | NA | TGCGCCAGCACCCAAGGGACAGAGGGCACTGAAGCTTTCTTT | CASTQGTEGTEAFF
TRBJ2-3 | 14 | NA | TRBV3-1/TRBV3-2 | NA | TGTGCCAGCAGCCAAAATGCAGACACAGATACGCAGTATTTT | CASSQNADTDTQYF
TRBJ2-5 | 14 | NA | TRBV28 | NA | TGTGCCAGCAGTTTCCTACAGTACCAAGAGACCCAGTACTTC | CASSFLQYQETQYF
TRBJ1-2 | 14 | NA | TRBV28 | NA | TGTGCCAGCAGTTTATGGCGTTCTGTCTATGGCTACACCTTC | CASSLWRSVYGYTF
TRBJ2-7 | 13 | NA | TRBV5-8 | NA | TGTGCCAGCAGCGACGGGGAATCCTACGAGCAGTACTTC | CASSDGESYEQYF
TRBJ2-3 | 16 | NA | TRBV7-2 | few | TGTGCCAGCAGTGCACTAGCTTCAGGCCTCACAGATACGCAGTATTTT | CASSALASGLTDTQYF
TRBJ2-4 | 14 | TRBD2 | TRBV10-3 | NA | TGTGCCATCAGCGGACTAGCGGAAGGAAACATTCAGTACTTC | CAISGLAEGNIQYF
TRBJ2-1 | 19 | TRBD2 | TRBV5-1 | NA | TGCGCCAGCAGCTGGGGACTAGCGGGAGGGAAAAGCTCCTACAATGAGCAGTTCTTC | CASSWGLAGGKSSYNEQFF
TRBJ1-5 | 17 | TRBD1 | TRBV19 | NA | TGTGCCAGTAGTCTTCCGACAGGGGGGTACGGCAATCAGCCCCAGCATTTT | CASSLPTGGYGNQPQHF
TRBJ1-2 | 15 | TRBD1 | TRBV10-2 | NA | TGCGCCAGCAGTGTAGGACAGGGGACTTTAAGCGGCTACACCTTC | CASSVGQGTLSGYTF
TRBJ2-2 | 13 | NA | TRBV6-2/TRBV6-3 | NA | TGTGCCAGCAGTTACCAGGCCGGTAGGGAGCTGTTTTTT | CASSYQAGRELFF
TRBJ2-3 | 14 | TRBD2 | TRBV7-3 | NA | TGTGCCAGCAGCGGGACTAGCGGGAGGGATACGCAGTATTTT | CASSGTSGRDTQYF
TRBJ2-7 | 12 | TRBD1 | TRBV2 | NA | TGTGCCAGCTCGGGACAGGGGTACGAGCAGTACTTC | CASSGQGYEQYF
TRBJ2-7 | 14 | TRBD2 | TRBV7-2 | NA | TGTGCCAGCAGCTTAAGCGGGAGCTCCTACGAGCAGTACTTC | CASSLSGSSYEQYF
TRBJ1-2 | 15 | NA | TRBV18 | NA | TGTGCCAGCTCACCCGCAAGGGGCGCAGGCTATGGCTACACCTTC | CASSPARGAGYGYTF
TRBJ2-1 | 16 | TRBD1 | TRBV4-3 | NA | TGCGCCAGCAGCCAGGGACAGGGTATCTCCTACAATGAGCAGTTCTTC | CASSQGQGISYNEQFF
TRBJ2-7 | 17 | NA | TRBV4-3 | NA | TGCGCCAGCAGCCAAGATCCAGGGACTCAAATCGGCTACGAGCAGTACTTC | CASSQDPGTQIGYEQYF
TRBJ1-2 | 11 | NA | TRBV29-1 | NA | TGCAGCGTCGGTTCGGGGTATGGCTACACCTTC | CSVGSGYGYTF
TRBJ2-1 | 14 | TRBD1 | TRBV7-8 | NA | TGTGCCAGCAGCTTAAGGGGGCCGGACAATGAGCAGTTCTTC | CASSLRGPDNEQFF